This paragraph covers one T cell receptor beta chain sequence. Its antigen is unknown. The CDR3 covers 16 residues. Germline-derived CDR1 and CDR2 are SGHNT and YENEEA. Trimming at V came to 5 bases and at J to 5 bases, leaving 7 bases not matched to a gene. Replicate PCRs for sorted subsets used approximately 190 ng DNA; this equaled 30,000 to 35,000 T cell genomes. TCRdb's copy holds only in-frame clones and misses some; the assay was immunoSEQ multiplex PCR. The sample includes around 2,000,000 clones, over 85% of them seen just once. Naive CD8 cells were CD45RO-negative, positively selected for CCR7, excluding terminally differentiated effector memory CD45RA+ cells. The donor population consisted of healthy HIV-negative adults with no recent acute infections or vaccinations. Those who donated, Caucasian adults without exception, all lived in Nashville, Tennessee. These data are taken from a study of shared clonotypes between healthy human individuals. Study-wide results and limits: Sequencing depth was a factor that was expected to affect clonotype sharing among donors.

The source material was naive CD8+ T cells sorted from blood. The source of this sequence is a man aged 18 to 30 in good health. The rearrangement uses TRBV11-3 and TRBJ2-1; TRBD2 aligns across 12 bases. CDR3 sequence reads: CASSPSGGAWDNEQFF. The CDR3 region has the DNA TGTGCCAGCAGCCCTAGCGGGGGGGCCTGGGACAATGAGCAGTTCTTC.